These 10 T cell receptor beta chains originate from one sample sequenced in a study of vaccination and CD4 T cells after COVID-19. The Oncomine TCR Beta short-read assay was applied to DNA of cultured CD4+ T cells. TCRdb re-called the PCR reads with MiXCR, one entry per CDR3 protein. The data show some 11,000 distinct CDR3 sequences, roughly 28% seen once. Treatment denoted: approximately nine-day PBMC culture with coronavirus spike peptide pools or control peptides (ViraFEST assay). Their specific antigens are unknown. The sequenced material came from CD4+ T cells from blood, cultured in vitro. The source is a human donor who had recovered from COVID-19.

The chain links TRBV7-2 to TRBJ2-7; D not certain. CDR3 length: 13 residues. Germline V lookup: CDR1 SGHTA, CDR2 FQGNSA. The V gene lost 0 bases and the J gene lost 4 bases, with 7 bases spanning the gap. The CDR3 DNA follows: TGTGCCAGCAGCTTAGCGCTTCCGTACGAGCAGTACTTC. Protein sequence: CASSLALPYEQYF. Full variable domain (outside the CDR3, taken from reference TRBV7-2 and TRBJ2-7): GAGVSQSPSNKVTEKGKDVELRCDPISGHTALYWYRQSLGQGLEFLIYFQGNSAPDKSGLPSDRFSAERTGGSVSTLTIQRTQQEDSAVYLCASSLALPYEQYFGPGTRLTVT.

In DNA, the CDR3 is TGTGCCTGGAGAAAAGGGAAAGGCTACACCTTC. Translation: CAWRKGKGYTF. The chain joins TRBV30 to TRBJ1-2; the D is unclear. Deletions cut 3 bases from V and 8 bases from J, with 10 bases between. In germline, CDR1 is GTSNPN, CDR2 SVGIG (reference sequence). The CDR3 is made up of 11 amino acids.

V gene TRBV15 combines with J gene TRBJ2-3, with D perhaps matching TRBD2 (6 bases). The CDR3 is made up of 14 amino acids. The V end lost 2 bases, the J end lost 1 base, and 7 bases lay between the germline ends. CDR1 and CDR2 (germline): LNHNV, YYDKDF (reference sequence). The CDR3 DNA reads as TGTGCCACCAGCAGAAGACTAGGCACAGATACGCAGTATTTT. Translation: CATSRRLGTDTQYF.

As for this clonotype: Sequence at one end of the junction differs from germline and may be a read error. The chain carries TRBV11-3 and TRBJ1-2; 9 bases map to TRBD1. The germline gives CDR1 SGHNT, CDR2 YENEEA. This CDR3 is built from 13 residues. The CDR3 loop is CVSSPDRGYGYTF. In DNA form, the CDR3 reads TGTGTCAGCAGCCCGGACAGGGGCTATGGCTACACCTTC.

This clonotype has a handful of counts. The chain joins TRBV19 to TRBJ1-2; TRBD1 is a possible D gene (5 bases). The CDR3 totals 15 residues. Between the trimmed V and J ends, which lost 5 bases and 8 bases, there was a span of 21 bases. Germline V gene data show CDR1 as LNHDA and CDR2 as SQIVND (reference sequence). This chain's CDR3 is CASSRVGPAMGGYTF. The CDR3 DNA sequence: TGTGCCAGTAGTCGAGTGGGACCGGCGATGGGGGGCTACACCTTC.

This clonotype appeared a few times. One end of the junction does not line up with germline, which may come from a read error. V and J are TRBV2 and TRBJ1-2, with D unresolved. This CDR3 has 15 residues. Per the germline V gene, CDR1 is SNHLY and CDR2 is FYNNEI. CDR3 in amino acids: CASSEGYLANYGYTF. The CDR3 DNA reads as TGTGCCAGCAGCGAAGGGTACTTGGCGAACTATGGCTACACCTTC. The full variable domain, in which reference TRBV2 and TRBJ1-2 provide the parts outside the CDR3, is EPEVTQTPSHQVTQMGQEVILRCVPISNHLYFYWYRQILGQKVEFLVSFYNNEISEKSEIFDDQFSVERPDGSNFTLKIRSTKLEDSAMYFCASSEGYLANYGYTFGSGTRLTVV.

J is TRBJ2-7 and V is TRBV18, with D uncertain. Trimming left V 2 bases short and J 6 bases short, with 11 bases between. The CDR3 is made up of 13 amino acids. Per the germline V gene, CDR1 is KGHSH and CDR2 is LQKENI. The CDR3 nucleotides read TGTGCCAGCTCACCAGGGGTGCTACGCGAGCAGTACTTC. As protein: CASSPGVLREQYF.

This clonotype has just a few counts. This chain joins TRBV6-5 and TRBJ2-1, with a possible D match to TRBD1 (5 bases). The V end was cut by 2 bases, the J end by 9 bases, with 14 bases between. The length of the CDR3 is 14 residues. In germline, CDR1 is MNHEY, CDR2 SVGAGI. The CDR3 DNA reads as TGTGCCAGCAGTTACCTAGGGCTAAGGGGTGAGCAGTTCTTC. Encoded protein: CASSYLGLRGEQFF.

This clonotype is medium-sized by share. This chain joins TRBV15 and TRBJ1-5, with no clear D. V lost 0 bases to trimming and J lost 7 bases, with 4 bases between them. The germline V gene encodes CDR1 LNHNV and CDR2 YYDKDF (reference sequence). The CDR3 covers 12 residues. The CDR3 bases are TGTGCCACCAGCAGAGATCACCAGCCCCAGCATTTT. Translation: CATSRDHQPQHF.

This sequence joins TRBV5-1 and TRBJ1-1, with D perhaps matching TRBD1 (6 bases). V gave up 2 bases and J gave up 7 bases, with 21 bases separating them. CDR1 and CDR2 (germline): SGHRS, YFSETQ. CDR3 length equals 16 residues. The CDR3 protein is CASSFSGEGRGGEAFF. CDR3 nucleotides: TGCGCCAGCAGCTTTTCAGGGGAGGGCCGGGGGGGTGAAGCTTTCTTT.